The 10 T cell receptor beta chains listed next were all sequenced from one sample in a study of OX40 agonist ivuxolimab in advanced cancers. The method was immunoSEQ multiplex PCR; TCRdb's version includes in-frame clones alone and lacks a portion of them. Of roughly 50,000 clones detected, 88% appear once; the ten largest clones hold 11%. This specimen was CD4+ or CD8+ T cells sorted from blood, taken in a trial of the OX40 agonist ivuxolimab. Receptors were obtained from an adult with an advanced solid tumor such as melanoma, head and neck, liver or kidney cancer.

The chain couples TRBV7-9 to TRBJ2-1; unclear D gene. The CDR3 runs to 13 residues. Trimming removed 3 bases from V and 3 bases from J, with 6 bases in between. Germline V gives CDR1 SEHNR, CDR2 FQNEAQ (reference sequence). CDR3 DNA: TGTGCCAGCAGCTTCCCCGACTACAATGAGCAGTTCTTC. Encoded protein: CASSFPDYNEQFF.

The CDR3 DNA is TGTGCCAGCAGTTTAACCAGGGGGCGTTCCGAGCAGTACTTC. Amino acid sequence: CASSLTRGRSEQYF. V usage is TRBV28 and J usage is TRBJ2-7, with 8 bases fitting TRBD1. V trimming: 2 bases; J trimming: 6 bases; junction bases outside the gene matches: 6. This CDR3 is built from 14 residues. Germline V lookup: CDR1 MDHEN, CDR2 SYDVKM.

This chain connects TRBV30 to TRBJ1-1, with D uncertain. The CDR3 has 14 residues. Trimming shortened V by 0 bases and J by 3 bases, and 11 bases separated the two germline ends. In germline, CDR1 is GTSNPN, CDR2 SVGIG (reference sequence). The CDR3 DNA follows: TGTGCCTGGAGTGTAAAGGGTTCGGACACTGAAGCTTTCTTT. It codes for CAWSVKGSDTEAFF.

The CDR3 sequence: CASSQYQETQYF. In DNA, the CDR3 is TGTGCCAGCAGCCAGTACCAAGAGACCCAGTACTTC. The chain links TRBV7-9 to TRBJ2-5; D gene ambiguous. CDR3 length: 12 residues. Trimming removed 5 bases from V and 0 bases from J, with 4 bases in between. The germline gives CDR1 SEHNR, CDR2 FQNEAQ (reference sequence).

The rearrangement links TRBV19 to TRBJ1-1, with 11 nucleotides matching TRBD1. The germline V gene has CDR1 LNHDA and CDR2 SQIVND (reference sequence). CDR3 length: 16 residues. Trimming took 5 bases from V and 0 from J; bases not matched to a gene: 5. The CDR3 here is CASSPRTGGMNTEAFF. The CDR3 region has the DNA TGTGCCAGTAGTCCAAGGACAGGGGGCATGAACACTGAAGCTTTCTTT.

The genes are TRBV19 and TRBJ2-3, with 9 positions matching TRBD2. Unmatched junction bases numbered 11, after V lost 5 bases and J lost 5 bases. Germline V lookup: CDR1 LNHDA, CDR2 SQIVND (reference sequence). The CDR3 is 16 residues long. The CDR3 bases are TGTGCCAGTAGTCCCAGCGGGGGGCCCTTTTTAGATACGCAGTATTTT. Its translation: CASSPSGGPFLDTQYF.

The chain couples TRBV25-1 to TRBJ2-2, with D tentatively TRBD1 (5 bases). The germline V and J ends were trimmed by 2 bases and 5 bases, with 9 bases remaining between them. CDR1 and CDR2 from the germline V gene are MGHDK and SYGVNS. The CDR3 totals 14 residues. The CDR3 DNA reads as TGTGCCAGCAGTGAACAGGGAAGGACCGGGGAGCTGTTTTTT. Translating gives CASSEQGRTGELFF.

The V gene is TRBV7-9, the J gene TRBJ2-1, with D possibly matching TRBD1 (5 bases). The germline V gene encodes CDR1 SEHNR and CDR2 FQNEAQ (reference sequence). The CDR3 consists of 14 residues. Deletions cut 4 bases from V and 5 bases from J, with 12 bases between. The CDR3 loop is CASSYWGADNEQFF. In DNA form, the CDR3 reads TGTGCCAGCAGCTATTGGGGCGCTGACAATGAGCAGTTCTTC.

DNA for the CDR3: TGTGCCAGCAGCGCTGGACCCGGCAGGGCCAACGTCCTGACTTTC. Translated: CASSAGPGRANVLTF. The chain employs TRBV5-8 and TRBJ2-6; D call uncertain. CDR1 is SGHTS and CDR2 is YDEGEE in the germline V gene. CDR3 length equals 15 residues. V was pared by 4 bases and J by 5 bases, with 13 bases between.

This chain connects TRBV29-1 to TRBJ1-3; no reliable D call. In germline, CDR1 is SQVTM, CDR2 ANQGSEA. V was trimmed by 6 bases and J by 3 bases, leaving 6 bases between them. CDR3 length equals 11 residues. The CDR3 reads CSVPIGNTIYF. CDR3 nucleotide sequence: TGCAGCGTACCCATTGGAAACACCATATATTTT.